This T cell receptor (beta chain) comes out of a study of PD-1 blockade in classical Hodgkin lymphoma. Whole-study context: Once every 2 weeks, patients received intravenous nivolumab at 3 mg/kg.

V lost 2 bases to trimming and J lost 4 bases; unmatched junction nucleotides: 2. CDR1 SEHNR and CDR2 FQNEAQ come from the germline V gene (reference sequence). The CDR3 sequence is 14 residues long. General observations from the study: Patients with a complete response exhibited baseline diversity comparable to newly diagnosed patients. The causes of the repertoire differences, possibly disease activity or prior therapy, remain undefined.

Time point of the sample: cycle 4 day 1 (C4D1), after less than 7 weeks of nivolumab. All patients experienced relapse after autologous stem cell transplantation, and brentuximab vedotin exposure was variable. In the case of this clone: Its antigen is undetermined.

Assay used: immunoSEQ multiplex PCR; TCRdb lists only in-frame clones, some missing. The table lists 20,000 to 30,000 clones, around 80% of them singletons. The receptor's source is a human donor with classical Hodgkin lymphoma. The chain carries TRBV7-9 and TRBJ2-1; 7 bases map to TRBD1. The specimen comprised peripheral blood mononuclear cells (PBMCs), sampled before the fourth cycle of nivolumab. The CDR3 coding sequence is TGTGCCAGCAGCTTAAGGGGACAGTACAATGAGCAGTTCTTC. Protein: CASSLRGQYNEQFF. The complete variable domain, with remaining parts taken from reference TRBV7-9 and TRBJ2-1, reads DTGVSQNPRHKITKRGQNVTFRCDPISEHNRLYWYRQTLGQGPEFLTYFQNEAQLEKSRLLSDRFSAERPKGSFSTLEIQRTEQGDSAMYLCASSLRGQYNEQFFGPGTRLTVL.